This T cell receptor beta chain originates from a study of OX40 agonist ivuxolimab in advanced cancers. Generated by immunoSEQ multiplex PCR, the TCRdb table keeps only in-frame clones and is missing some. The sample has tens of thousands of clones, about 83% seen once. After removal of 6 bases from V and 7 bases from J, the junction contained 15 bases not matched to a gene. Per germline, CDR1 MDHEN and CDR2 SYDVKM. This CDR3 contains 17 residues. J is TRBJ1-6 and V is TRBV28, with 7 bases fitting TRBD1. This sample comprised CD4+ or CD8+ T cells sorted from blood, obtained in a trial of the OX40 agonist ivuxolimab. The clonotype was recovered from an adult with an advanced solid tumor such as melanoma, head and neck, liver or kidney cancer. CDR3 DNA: TGTGCCAGCAGCCTTCAAGGTCGACAGGGAAGCAATTCACCCCTCCACTTT. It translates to CASSLQGRQGSNSPLHF.